The entry that follows covers one TCR beta chain sequence. The count of this clone is one. Its specific antigen is unknown. Base qualities are not recorded, but no much larger clone differs from it by a single base. The data belong to a study of blood T cell repertoires in COVID-19 (dated by TCRdb to the early 2020s). About the investigation overall: Samples from collaborators originated in the United States, Italy and Spain and spanned both the acute and convalescent phases of COVID-19. The material from the prospective study consisted of cDNA or gDNA derived from T cells, B-cell-depleted T cells, or PBMCs. Deeply sampled blood TCRbeta repertoires from subjects exposed to, actively infected with, or recovered from COVID-19 were included in the dataset. The repertoires were released in a freely available public database intended as a resource for research on the immune response to SARS-CoV-2. Samples were obtained from the ongoing ImmuneRACE study (first 160 participants) and from 1,254 subjects provided by 6 global collaborators. The sample metadata nearly always contained a de-identified subject ID, COVID-19 status, age in years and sex. Where available, HLA class I and class II types were taken from metadata supplied by the sample provider and were not determined by assay-based typing.

Paper-wide results and their limitations: The amount of clinical and demographic metadata varied by source and participant and was provided uncurated.

The immunoSEQ Assay, a bias-controlled multiplex PCR, was used to amplify TCRbeta CDR3 regions from genomic DNA. On the study's bioinformatics: Within the assay, amplification of reference gene primers was used to estimate how many nucleated cells each sample contained. To quantify the absolute abundance of each unique TCRbeta CDR3 rearrangement, sequence reads were collapsed and filtered. For each sample, productive Simpson clonality was calculated as the square root of Simpson's diversity index across productive rearrangements. TCRdb retrieved this table from immuneACCESS and kept in-frame rearrangements only. Not all clones are present; in checked studies, unresolved V genes account for under half, and no reason is known for the remainder. Clonal size and the V and J genes are those of that table, whereas D and trimming came from the DNA. The sample yields some 40,000 clones; approximately 92% were counted once. The top ten clonotypes cover over 0.3% of the sample.

One collaborating source in Seattle enrolled patients during active infection and followed them longitudinally through the course of disease. Collaborating institutions collected whole blood in K2EDTA tubes following their own protocols. Collaborator samples were shipped for TCRbeta analysis as frozen whole blood, isolated PBMCs, or DNA extracted from either sample type. CDR1 and CDR2 (SGHVS, FQNEAQ) derive from the germline V gene. V was cut back by 2 bases and J by 2 bases, leaving a gap of 7 bases between them. From the cysteine through the phenylalanine, the CDR3 covers 13 amino acids. Only the CDR3 DNA stays, 39 bases, in frame from base 1.

The clonotype comes from a man between 50 and 59 years old with COVID-19, enrolled during active disease. The specimen sequenced was peripheral blood. The sequence links TRBV7-8 to TRBJ2-7; the D segment could be TRBD2, given 5 matching bases. For the CDR3, the sequence is CASSLLEAYEQYF. The bases read TGTGCCAGCAGCTTATTGGAGGCCTACGAGCAGTACTTC.